The next 18 T cell receptor beta chains were all read from a single sample in a study of cytomegalovirus exposure and HLA in healthy donors. The data were produced by immunoSEQ multiplex PCR, yet TCRdb's version contains in-frame clones alone and is incomplete. The repertoire consists of a few hundred thousand clones, with roughly 85% occurring once and the leading ten covering around 1%. Sequencing was done on a sample of PBMCs. The receptors were sampled from a woman aged 18 to 35 in good health and CMV-seronegative.

J is TRBJ2-3 and V is TRBV2; TRBD2 matches 13 bases. Germline CDR1 reads SNHLY; CDR2 reads FYNNEI. The CDR3 length is 13 residues. The ends lost 9 bases at V and 7 bases at J; junction bases unmatched: 4. The CDR3 DNA follows: TGTGCCAGGAGGACTAGCGGGGGCTATACGCAGTATTTT. It specifies CARRTSGGYTQYF.

About this clone itself: The identical CDR3 is also encoded by other nucleotide sequences in the sample. V gene TRBV11-3 combines with J gene TRBJ2-7; 12 positions agree with TRBD2. The CDR3 has 16 amino acids. V was pared by 3 bases and J by 2 bases, with 5 bases of the junction left unmatched. Germline lookup yields CDR1 SGHNT and CDR2 YENEEA. CDR3 coding DNA: TGTGCCAGCAGCTTGGGGACTAGCGGGCTTCCCTACGAGCAGTACTTC. The encoded protein is CASSLGTSGLPYEQYF.

The chain is built from TRBV2 and TRBJ1-1, with D perhaps TRBD1 (5 bases). Germline values: CDR1 SNHLY, CDR2 FYNNEI. The CDR3 length is 15 residues. The germline V and J ends were trimmed by 0 bases and 0 bases, with 8 bases remaining between them. The CDR3 coding sequence is TGTGCCAGCAGTGAAGCGGGGCAGATGAACACTGAAGCTTTCTTT. Translated: CASSEAGQMNTEAFF. Supplemented by reference TRBV2 and TRBJ1-1, the full variable domain reads EPEVTQTPSHQVTQMGQEVILRCVPISNHLYFYWYRQILGQKVEFLVSFYNNEISEKSEIFDDQFSVERPDGSNFTLKIRSTKLEDSAMYFCASSEAGQMNTEAFFGQGTRLTVV.

The chain uses TRBV19 and TRBJ2-6; D is uncertain. CDR3 size: 19 residues. Germline V gene sequence: CDR1 LNHDA, CDR2 SQIVND (reference sequence). Between the trimmed V and J ends, which lost 7 bases and 0 bases, there was a span of 22 bases. CDR3 DNA: TGTGCCAGTATCGATTCGGTCCCCACCCTTTACTCTGGGGCCAACGTCCTGACTTTC. Translated, it gives CASIDSVPTLYSGANVLTF.

The CDR3 nucleotides read TGCGCCAGCAGCTTGGCCGGGGGGACGATAAAAGAGACCCAGTACTTC. Amino acid sequence: CASSLAGGTIKETQYF. This chain uses TRBV5-1 with TRBJ2-5; the match to TRBD2 covers 7 bases. Germline V CDR1 and CDR2: SGHRS, YFSETQ. The CDR3 totals 16 residues. The ends lost 0 bases at V and 3 bases at J; junction bases unmatched: 8.

The chain couples TRBV9 to TRBJ1-2; TRBD1 matches at 12 bases. The J segment lost 9 bases and the V segment lost 3 bases, leaving 12 bases of the junction unmatched. Germline CDR1 reads SGDLS; CDR2 reads YYNGEE. The CDR3 spans 16 residues. The CDR3 nucleotides are TGTGCCAGCAGCGAGAACCCCCGGGACAGGGGGCAGAGCTACACCTTC. Protein: CASSENPRDRGQSYTF.

A few counts support this clone. The J gene is TRBJ2-3, the V gene TRBV11-2; D unclear. The germline gives CDR1 SGHAT, CDR2 FQNNGV. The CDR3 is 15 amino acids. V was trimmed by 4 bases and J by 4 bases, leaving 15 bases between them. This CDR3 is CASSSQSVAADTQYF. The DNA of the CDR3 is TGTGCCAGCAGCTCCCAGAGCGTGGCTGCAGATACGCAGTATTTT.

A few counts support this clone. This rearrangement joins TRBV29-1 to TRBJ1-1, with D unresolved. Between the trimmed V and J ends, which lost 7 bases and 2 bases, there was a span of 14 bases. The CDR3 totals 13 residues. Germline lookup yields CDR1 SQVTM and CDR2 ANQGSEA. DNA for the CDR3: TGCAGCGCAATACAGAGAATAAACACTGAAGCTTTCTTT. This sequence encodes CSAIQRINTEAFF.

The chain recombines TRBV11-2 with TRBJ2-3; 9 positions match TRBD2. The germline CDR1 and CDR2 sequences are SGHAT and FQNNGV. J was trimmed by 5 bases and V by 3 bases; bases with no gene match: 6. The CDR3 length is 15 residues. CDR3 bases: TGTGCCAGCAGCTTTGGGACTAGCTCAGAAGATACGCAGTATTTT. Translating gives CASSFGTSSEDTQYF.

V is TRBV30 and J is TRBJ1-4; TRBD1 is a possible D gene (6 bases). This CDR3 has 13 amino acids. V shed 2 bases and J shed 8 bases, with 12 bases lying between them. The germline gives CDR1 GTSNPN, CDR2 SVGIG (reference sequence). The CDR3 region has the DNA TGTGCCTGGAGTTGGACAGCGGACGAAAAACTGTTTTTT. Translation gives CAWSWTADEKLFF.

The chain has TRBV19 and TRBJ2-7; 10 positions agree with TRBD2. CDR3 size: 15 residues. J lost 2 bases, V lost 10 bases, and 11 bases had no gene match. Germline V lookup: CDR1 LNHDA, CDR2 SQIVND (reference sequence). The chain's CDR3 is CATKRTSGKTYEQYF. CDR3 bases: TGTGCCACAAAACGGACTAGCGGTAAAACCTACGAGCAGTACTTC.

The chain employs TRBV5-1 and TRBJ1-2; 10 bases agree with TRBD1. From germline, CDR1 is SGHRS and CDR2 YFSETQ. V shed 3 bases, J shed 6 bases, and the junction held 11 bases outside the gene matches. The CDR3 loop spans 16 amino acids. The CDR3 here is CASSSGDRGAPHGYTF. The DNA for the CDR3 is TGCGCCAGCAGCTCGGGGGACAGGGGAGCCCCCCATGGCTACACCTTC.

The chain combines TRBV18 with TRBJ2-1; D is perhaps TRBD1 (7 bases). The CDR3 length is 15 residues. V was pared by 0 bases and J by 6 bases, with 12 bases between. Germline V gives CDR1 KGHSH, CDR2 LQKENI. CDR3 in DNA: TGTGCCAGCTCACCACCGAAGCAGGGGGGCAATGAGCAGTTCTTC. This encodes CASSPPKQGGNEQFF.

The V and J genes are TRBV5-1 and TRBJ1-3, with no clear D. The CDR3 extends over 16 amino acids. The V gene lost 0 bases and the J gene lost 0 bases, with 10 bases spanning the gap. CDR1 is SGHRS and CDR2 is YFSETQ in the germline V gene. The CDR3 is CASSLEGASSGNTIYF. In DNA form, the CDR3 reads TGCGCCAGCAGCTTGGAGGGAGCCTCCTCTGGAAACACCATATATTTT.

A remark on this clone: At the DNA level, this CDR3 is encoded by other sequences in the same sample as well. The chain has TRBV28 and TRBJ2-7; D unresolved. CDR3 length: 12 residues. Germline V gene sequence: CDR1 MDHEN, CDR2 SYDVKM. V lost 5 bases to trimming and J lost 4 bases, with 9 bases between them. CDR3 in DNA: TGTGCCAGCAGTCCCCCGTATTACGAGCAGTACTTC. Its protein product is CASSPPYYEQYF.

This chain uses TRBV6-6 with TRBJ1-2; 8 positions agree with TRBD1. The V and J ends lost 5 bases and 1 base, in that order; junction bases with no gene match: 6. CDR3 length: 15 residues. Germline lookup yields CDR1 MNHNY and CDR2 SVGAGI (reference sequence). As DNA, the CDR3 is TGTGCCAGCAGTGAGAGGACAGGGAATAACTATGGCTACACCTTC. It is translated as CASSERTGNNYGYTF.

V and J are TRBV4-1 and TRBJ1-2; D gene ambiguous. Trimming took off 0 bases at V and 2 bases at J, with 7 bases between the two ends. The germline V gene encodes CDR1 MGHRA and CDR2 YSYEKL. The CDR3 runs 14 residues. The CDR3 DNA sequence: TGCGCCAGCAGCCAAGAAAACAGAAACTATGGCTACACCTTC. It yields the protein CASSQENRNYGYTF.

The genes are TRBV6-5 and TRBJ2-7; the D gene is possibly TRBD1 (5 bases). This CDR3 is built from 13 residues. V lost 9 bases, J lost 2 bases, and 14 bases lay in between. The germline gives CDR1 MNHEY, CDR2 SVGAGI. CDR3 residues: CASTSDITYEQYF. The CDR3 DNA follows: TGTGCCAGTACGTCGGACATTACCTACGAGCAGTACTTC.